This TCR beta chain was captured in a study of naive and memory T cell subsets. Both TRBC1 and TRBC2 were covered by a beta constant-region primer of two equimolar oligonucleotides. In TCRdb, the UMI-ligation and nested PCR reads were re-called with MiXCR into one record per CDR3 protein. This table holds 81,000 or so distinct CDR3 sequences, about 7% found once. This clonotype has ten or more counts. The receptor was isolated from a human donor in good health. The material sequenced was central memory CD4+ T cells from blood.

CDR3 amino acids: CASSFWAGRNSPLHF. The CDR3 bases are TGTGCCAGCAGCTTTTGGGCAGGGCGAAATTCACCCCTCCACTTT. The chain joins TRBV5-6 to TRBJ1-6; perhaps TRBD1 as D (5 bases). V was shortened by 2 bases and J by 7 bases, with 13 bases between the two germline ends. CDR1 is SGHDT and CDR2 is YYEEEE in the germline V gene. CDR3 size: 15 residues.